These T cell receptor beta chains were read from a single sample in a study of blood T cell repertoires in COVID-19. TCRdb's copy holds only in-frame clones and misses some; the assay was immunoSEQ multiplex PCR. Among 55,000 to 90,000 clones listed, 75% to 90% were seen once. Specimen: peripheral blood. Source of these receptors: a woman of 80 years or more with active or convalescent COVID-19. Each CDR3 is given with its conserved first and last residue. The D gene is left open where the match is weak. Clone size is stated in some rows and not others, as once, few, many or a class when expanded.

TRBV18	NA	TRBJ2-3	NA	TGTGCCAGCTCGCCCGCTGGGCCTAACACAGATACGCAGTATTTT	CASSPAGPNTDTQYF
TRBV28	NA	TRBJ1-2	once	TGTGCCAGCAGACCGCGAATGGATGGCTACACCTTC	CASRPRMDGYTF
TRBV4-1	NA	TRBJ1-1	once	TGCGCCAGCAGCCAAGTGGCAGAATGGAACACTGAAGCTTTCTTT	CASSQVAEWNTEAFF
TRBV2	TRBD2	TRBJ2-1	NA	TGTGCCAGCAGTCTAGCGGGGGACAATGAGCAGTTCTTC	CASSLAGDNEQFF
TRBV7-9	NA	TRBJ2-1	NA	TGTGCCAGCAGCTTAGAGCAAGCCGATGAGCAGTTCTTC	CASSLEQADEQFF
TRBV12-3/TRBV12-4	NA	TRBJ1-4	NA	TGTGCCAGCACCCAAGATAGTGAAAAACTGTTTTTT	CASTQDSEKLFF
TRBV24-1	TRBD1	TRBJ2-3	few	TGTGCCACCAGTGACGCTACAGGGGCGGCGGCAGATACGCAGTATTTT	CATSDATGAAADTQYF
TRBV28	NA	TRBJ1-2	NA	TGTGCCAGCAGTTTCCTGGGGGGCTATGGCTACACCTTC	CASSFLGGYGYTF
TRBV3-1/TRBV3-2	NA	TRBJ1-6	NA	TGTGCCAGCAGCCAAGCCTTTATGCGGCAGAGTAATTCACCCCTCCACTTT	CASSQAFMRQSNSPLHF
TRBV28	TRBD1	TRBJ2-7	NA	TGTGCCAGCAGTTCTCCGGGACAGTCCTACGAGCAGTACTTC	CASSSPGQSYEQYF
TRBV6-1	TRBD1	TRBJ1-2	few	TGTGCCAGCAGTCCCCAGGGACAGGGGCTAGATGGCTACACCTTC	CASSPQGQGLDGYTF
TRBV19	TRBD1	TRBJ1-4	NA	TGTGCCAGTCAATGGACAGGGTTCGGAAAACTGTTTTTT	CASQWTGFGKLFF
TRBV7-2	NA	TRBJ2-7	NA	TGTGCCAGCAGCTTACTTGGGGGGAGCTCCTACGAGCAGTACTTC	CASSLLGGSSYEQYF
TRBV24-1	TRBD1	TRBJ1-1	NA	TGTGCCACCAGAAAGACAGGGGGCCGTTCTGAAGCTTTCTTT	CATRKTGGRSEAFF
TRBV7-9	TRBD2	TRBJ2-3	NA	TGTGCCAGCTCACCACGGGGGGTCGATGATACGCAGTATTTT	CASSPRGVDDTQYF
TRBV18	TRBD1	TRBJ2-2	NA	TGTGCCAGCTCACCACTCACAGGGGGAACGTCCGGGGAGCTGTTTTTT	CASSPLTGGTSGELFF
TRBV4-3	TRBD2	TRBJ2-1	NA	TGCGCCAGCAGCCGAGCGGGGGGAGTGGGCAATGAGCAGTTCTTC	CASSRAGGVGNEQFF
TRBV7-2	NA	TRBJ2-7	NA	TGTGCCAGCAGCTTTGGACTGACAAACTACGAGCAGTACTTC	CASSFGLTNYEQYF
TRBV7-2	NA	TRBJ1-6	NA	TGTGCCAGCAGCCAACTGGCGGGTGCCTATAATTCACCCCTCCACTTT	CASSQLAGAYNSPLHF
TRBV3-1/TRBV3-2	NA	TRBJ1-2	NA	TGTGCCAGCAGCCAAGATCGGCCAGGGACTAGGGGCTACACCTTC	CASSQDRPGTRGYTF
TRBV7-9	TRBD2	TRBJ2-3	NA	TGTGCCAGCAGCTCCGGGACTAGCGGGGGGGCAGATACGCAGTATTTT	CASSSGTSGGADTQYF
TRBV10-3	NA	TRBJ2-7	NA	TGTGCCATCAGTGAGGGCGGAGGGGGCAACTTTTACGAGCAGTACTTC	CAISEGGGGNFYEQYF
TRBV7-6	NA	TRBJ1-1	NA	TGTGCCAGCAGCCCCCCGGGGGGTATAGATACGGCTGAAGCTTTCTTT	CASSPPGGIDTAEAFF
TRBV6-6	NA	TRBJ1-4	NA	TGTGCCAGCAGTTACGGCAGGGAAGAAAAACTGTTTTTT	CASSYGREEKLFF
TRBV28	NA	TRBJ2-7	NA	TGTGCCAGCAGTTTGACAGAGGACGGATCCTACGAGCAGTACTTC	CASSLTEDGSYEQYF
TRBV30	NA	TRBJ1-4	NA	TGTGCCTCCGAAACTCAAGGGGTTAATGAAAAACTGTTTTTT	CASETQGVNEKLFF
TRBV11-2	NA	TRBJ1-4	NA	TGTGCCAGCAGCTTAGTGGCAGGGACTAATGAAAAACTGTTTTTT	CASSLVAGTNEKLFF
TRBV2	NA	TRBJ1-3	NA	TGTGCCAGCAGTGAATTCAGGACTGGAAACACCATATATTTT	CASSEFRTGNTIYF
TRBV3-1/TRBV3-2	NA	TRBJ1-2	NA	TGTGCCAGCAGCAATCCTGGGACAAACTATGGCTACACCTTC	CASSNPGTNYGYTF